These 21 T cell receptor beta chains were sequenced from one sample in a study of shared clonotypes between healthy human individuals. TCRdb's copy holds only in-frame clones and misses some; the assay was immunoSEQ multiplex PCR. The repertoire holds about 2.2 million clones, with around 93% as singletons. CD8 cells regarded as naive lacked CD45RO, were positively chosen for CCR7, and omitted terminally differentiated effector memory CD45RA+ cells. Sequencing was carried out using naive CD8+ T cells from PBMCs. These receptors were obtained from a young man in good health. Some clones in this sample may be carry-over from other donors' samples.

A note on this clone: Distinct nucleotide sequences in the sample also encode this CDR3. The chain employs TRBV11-3 and TRBJ2-1; D unresolved. V was shortened by 3 bases and J by 8 bases, with 5 bases between the two germline ends. From germline, CDR1 is SGHNT and CDR2 YENEEA. CDR3 length: 11 residues. The CDR3 region is CASSFGDEQFF. DNA of the CDR3: TGTGCCAGCAGCTTTGGGGATGAGCAGTTCTTC. The full variable domain, its missing parts supplied by reference TRBV11-3 and TRBJ2-1, is EAGVVQSPRYKIIEKKQPVAFWCNPISGHNTLYWYLQNLGQGPELLIRYENEEAVDDSQLPKDRFSAERLKGVDSTLKIQPAELGDSAVYLCASSFGDEQFFGPGTRLTVL.

The chain is built from TRBV7-8 and TRBJ2-1; no definite D call. The CDR3 runs 15 residues. The V gene's germline CDR1 is SGHVS and CDR2 FQNEAQ. Trimming took 1 base from V and 8 from J, leaving 15 bases between them. The DNA for the CDR3 is TGTGCCAGCAGCTTAGAGTCCCCGCTTGCCCATGAGCAGTTCTTC. It is translated as CASSLESPLAHEQFF.

This rearrangement joins TRBV2 to TRBJ1-1; the D is unclear. Looked up from germline, CDR1 is SNHLY and CDR2 is FYNNEI. The CDR3 contains 16 residues. V lost 3 bases and J 0 bases, leaving 14 bases between the germline ends. The CDR3 DNA reads as TGTGCCAGCAGTGAGGGGAGAACCAATATGAACACTGAAGCTTTCTTT. Its translation: CASSEGRTNMNTEAFF.

The V gene is TRBV7-6, the J gene TRBJ2-7; unclear D gene. Germline V CDR1 and CDR2: SGHVS, FNYEAQ. V was cut by 1 base and J by 0 bases, with 7 bases left in between. The CDR3 length is 14 residues. In DNA form, the CDR3 reads TGTGCCAGCAGCTTAGTAGTTGACTCCTACGAGCAGTACTTC. Translating gives CASSLVVDSYEQYF.

CDR3 nucleotides: TGTGCCAGCAGCTCCACCAGGACTCTACCCTACGAGCAGTACTTC. Encoded protein: CASSSTRTLPYEQYF. J is TRBJ2-7 and V is TRBV7-9; D is possibly TRBD2 (5 bases). Deletions cut 4 bases from V and 2 bases from J, with 15 bases between. Per germline, CDR1 SEHNR and CDR2 FQNEAQ (reference sequence). CDR3 size: 15 residues.

V usage is TRBV7-9 and J usage is TRBJ1-2, with TRBD1 matching over 7 bases. Losses at the gene ends were 3 bases for V and 10 bases for J; bases not matched to a gene: 5. Germline V gives CDR1 SEHNR, CDR2 FQNEAQ (reference sequence). This CDR3 comprises 12 residues. The CDR3 DNA sequence: TGTGCCAGCAGCTTTTCCCAGGGGGACTACACCTTC. Translation: CASSFSQGDYTF.

V gene TRBV29-1 combines with J gene TRBJ2-7; TRBD2 matches at 10 bases. The CDR3 totals 14 residues. CDR1 and CDR2 (germline): SQVTM, ANQGSEA. V lost 5 bases, J lost 5 bases, and 9 bases stayed unmatched. The CDR3 spells CSVSTSGRSHEQYF. CDR3 bases: TGCAGCGTTTCGACTAGCGGGCGTTCCCACGAGCAGTACTTC.

The chain employs TRBV10-3 and TRBJ2-5, with D perhaps matching TRBD1 (6 bases). Looked up from germline, CDR1 is ENHRY and CDR2 is SYGVKD. With 3 bases removed from V and 5 bases from J, the gap between germline ends came to 19 bases. The CDR3 is 16 amino acids. The CDR3 reads CAISEGEGGQRETQYF. CDR3 DNA: TGTGCCATCAGTGAAGGAGAAGGGGGTCAGCGGGAGACCCAGTACTTC.

This clone was seen a single time. This rearrangement joins TRBV7-6 to TRBJ2-2, with no clear D. The CDR3 extends over 15 amino acids. Germline lookup yields CDR1 SGHVS and CDR2 FNYEAQ. V gave up 0 bases and J gave up 6 bases, with 11 bases separating them. Written as DNA, the CDR3 is TGTGCCAGCAGCTTAGCGGACGGGCCCGCCGGGGAGCTGTTTTTT. This encodes CASSLADGPAGELFF.

The chain has TRBV27 and TRBJ2-1; D ambiguous. CDR3 length: 15 residues. The germline CDR1 and CDR2 sequences are MNHEY and SMNVEV (reference sequence). Trimming left V 7 bases short and J 4 bases short, with 17 bases between. The CDR3 spells CASKLFGPLYNEQFF. The DNA of the CDR3 is TGTGCCAGCAAGTTATTTGGTCCTCTATACAATGAGCAGTTCTTC.

A word on this clone: This sample includes further DNA sequences coding for the same CDR3. This chain uses TRBV6-5 with TRBJ2-1, with 7 bases matching TRBD1. Germline V CDR1 and CDR2: MNHEY, SVGAGI. The CDR3 runs 14 residues. After removal of 0 bases from V and 10 bases from J, the junction contained 6 bases not matched to a gene. The CDR3 protein is CASSYSEGAGEQFF. The CDR3 region has the DNA TGTGCCAGCAGTTACTCTGAGGGGGCAGGGGAGCAGTTCTTC.

The V and J genes are TRBV10-1 and TRBJ2-1; D possibly corresponds to TRBD1 (5 bases). V was trimmed by 3 bases and J by 5 bases, leaving 14 bases between them. Looked up from germline, CDR1 is WNHNN and CDR2 is SYGVQD (reference sequence). The length of the CDR3 is 15 residues. CDR3 protein: CASSEVGPGDNEQFF. CDR3 sequence (DNA): TGCGCCAGCAGTGAAGTGGGGCCGGGTGACAATGAGCAGTTCTTC.

The J gene is TRBJ2-7, the V gene TRBV15; no clear D. The V end was cut by 2 bases, the J end by 2 bases, with 10 bases between. The germline gives CDR1 LNHNV, CDR2 YYDKDF (reference sequence). The CDR3 is made up of 14 amino acids. This CDR3 is CATSRLNRAYEQYF. CDR3 DNA sequence: TGTGCCACCAGCAGACTAAACCGGGCCTACGAGCAGTACTTC.

This chain connects TRBV27 to TRBJ2-7; D unclear. With 6 bases removed from V and 5 bases from J, the gap between germline ends came to 23 bases. Germline V gives CDR1 MNHEY, CDR2 SMNVEV (reference sequence). This CDR3 is built from 16 residues. The CDR3 DNA reads TGTGCCAGCAGAGCCTTTCTCGAAGGCGGTGTCAACGAGCAGTACTTC. It yields the protein CASRAFLEGGVNEQYF.

This clone was recorded once. This chain uses TRBV6-6 with TRBJ2-4; D might be TRBD1 (5 bases). CDR1 is MNHNY and CDR2 is SVGAGI in the germline V gene (reference sequence). This CDR3 comprises 16 residues. Trimming pared 0 bases from V and 0 bases from J, leaving 9 bases between. CDR3 DNA: TGTGCCAGCAGTTACTCAGGGGTACTAGCCAAAAACATTCAGTACTTC. Residues: CASSYSGVLAKNIQYF.

J is TRBJ2-7 and V is TRBV9; D remains ambiguous. The germline CDR1 and CDR2 sequences are SGDLS and YYNGEE. Between the trimmed V and J ends, which lost 0 bases and 2 bases, there was a span of 15 bases. This CDR3 is 16 amino acids long. In DNA, the CDR3 is TGTGCCAGCAGCGTAGCTCCAAAGGCCCTTCCCTACGAGCAGTACTTC. It is translated as CASSVAPKALPYEQYF.

The chain uses TRBV19 and TRBJ1-3; D remains ambiguous. Germline V gives CDR1 LNHDA, CDR2 SQIVND (reference sequence). Trimming cost V 10 bases and J 4 bases, with 11 bases left between them. The CDR3 covers 12 residues. The CDR3 region has the DNA TGTGCCACTGGGCTACCGGGAAACACCATATATTTT. This sequence encodes CATGLPGNTIYF.

The V call is TRBV7-8, the J call TRBJ2-5; perhaps TRBD1 as D (6 bases). V was pared by 1 base and J by 4 bases, with 10 bases between. The CDR3 is made up of 14 amino acids. Germline V CDR1 and CDR2: SGHVS, FQNEAQ. CDR3 nucleotides: TGTGCCAGCAGCTTAGGGGGGCGCGGAGAGACCCAGTACTTC. It codes for CASSLGGRGETQYF.

The chain recombines TRBV29-1 with TRBJ2-3; 7 nucleotides match TRBD2. Per germline, CDR1 SQVTM and CDR2 ANQGSEA. This CDR3 contains 15 residues. V shed 4 bases and J 3 bases; nucleotides not matched to a gene: 10. CDR3: CSVAAAGIRTDTQYF. In DNA form, the CDR3 reads TGCAGCGTTGCGGCAGCGGGAATCAGAACAGATACGCAGTATTTT.

This chain links TRBV7-9 with TRBJ2-5; 12 bases agree with TRBD2. CDR3 length: 15 amino acids. Germline CDR1 SEHNR, CDR2 FQNEAQ (reference sequence). V trimming: 5 bases; J trimming: 3 bases; junction bases outside the gene matches: 4. The CDR3, as DNA: TGTGCCAGCAGCCCCCGGACTAGCGGGAAAGAGACCCAGTACTTC. Translating gives CASSPRTSGKETQYF.

The chain joins TRBV5-1 to TRBJ2-1; TRBD2 aligns across 11 bases. CDR1 and CDR2 from the germline V gene are SGHRS and YFSETQ. The ends lost 3 bases at V and 9 bases at J; junction bases unmatched: 14. The CDR3 contains 17 residues. CDR3 region: CASSSKPGTSGGGEQFF. The CDR3 DNA is TGCGCCAGCAGCTCAAAACCCGGGACTAGCGGAGGTGGTGAGCAGTTCTTC.